The 15 T cell receptor beta chains below all came from one sample that was sequenced in a study of CD8 T cells in ankylosing spondylitis. TCRdb ran MiXCR on the 5' RACE reads and lists one entry per CDR3 protein. The data contain approximately 350,000 distinct CDR3 sequences, around 15% of them singletons. The sample taken for sequencing was blood, either unsorted or a sorted T cell fraction (not recorded which). These TCRs come from a male donor with ankylosing spondylitis or in good health (not recorded which).

This clonotype was found a few times. V gene TRBV5-1 combines with J gene TRBJ2-3; the D call may be TRBD1 or TRBD2 (5 bases each). Between the trimmed V and J ends, which lost 5 bases and 2 bases, there was a span of 18 bases. This CDR3 spans 16 amino acids. The germline V gene encodes CDR1 SGHRS and CDR2 YFSETQ. The CDR3 is CASRGRWGSLTDTQYF. The CDR3 nucleotides read TGCGCCAGCAGAGGCAGGTGGGGGTCCCTCACAGATACGCAGTATTTT. The entire variable domain, with the rest obtained from reference TRBV5-1 and TRBJ2-3, is as follows: KAGVTQTPRYLIKTRGQQVTLSCSPISGHRSVSWYQQTPGQGLQFLFEYFSETQRNKGNFPGRFSGRQFSNSRSEMNVSTLELGDSALYLCASRGRWGSLTDTQYFGPGTRLTVL.

To note about this clonotype: One junction end does not reproduce the germline sequence, and a read error may be involved. The CDR3 loop is CASSESGTNSYEQYF. Written as DNA, the CDR3 is TGTGCCAGTAGTGAGAGCGGAACTAATTCCTACGAGCAGTACTTT. The V gene is TRBV19, the J gene TRBJ2-7; D may be TRBD2 (5 bases). The CDR3 loop spans 15 amino acids. CDR1 and CDR2 from the germline V gene are LNHDA and SQIVND (reference sequence).

In this sample, this clonotype turned up many times. V usage is TRBV29-1 and J usage is TRBJ1-1; tentative D call: TRBD1 (5 bases). This CDR3 spans 12 amino acids. V was clipped by 7 bases and J by 2 bases, with 11 bases between them. Germline V gives CDR1 SQVTM, CDR2 ANQGSEA. The CDR3 loop reads CSAARTNTEAFF. As DNA, the CDR3 is TGCAGCGCGGCCCGGACAAACACTGAAGCTTTCTTT.

This clonotype was detected many times. The chain has TRBV4-1 and TRBJ2-1, with D hard to call. The germline gives CDR1 MGHRA, CDR2 YSYEKL. The CDR3 has 14 residues. V gave up 4 bases and J gave up 9 bases, with 16 bases separating them. Here the CDR3 reads CASSRVDPSSEQFF. The CDR3 DNA reads TGCGCCAGCAGCCGGGTGGACCCCTCCAGTGAGCAGTTCTTC.

This chain connects TRBV20-1 to TRBJ2-7, with 7 bases fitting TRBD1. This CDR3 is 15 amino acids long. V trimming: 4 bases; J trimming: 0 bases; junction bases outside the gene matches: 9. Germline assignment: CDR1 DFQATT and CDR2 SNEGSKA (reference sequence). CDR3 loop: CSAISNTGASYEQYF. CDR3 nucleotide sequence: TGCAGTGCTATATCCAATACAGGGGCCTCCTACGAGCAGTACTTC.

CDR3 DNA sequence: TGTGCCAGCAGTTTGATTCCAGCGGGGCCCTCCAATGAGCAGTTCTTC. This translates into CASSLIPAGPSNEQFF. The chain links TRBV12-3 or TRBV12-4 to TRBJ2-1; TRBD2 agrees at 7 bases. CDR3 length: 16 residues. V lost 3 bases to trimming and J lost 6 bases; unmatched junction nucleotides: 11.

The J gene is TRBJ1-1, the V gene TRBV20-1, with 10 bases identical to TRBD1. This CDR3 contains 16 residues. The ends lost 0 bases at V and 3 bases at J; junction bases unmatched: 7. The germline V gene has CDR1 DFQATT and CDR2 SNEGSKA (reference sequence). CDR3 sequence (DNA): TGCAGTGCTAGAGATGACAGGGGGCGCGAGTACACTGAAGCTTTCTTT. Translation: CSARDDRGREYTEAFF.

This clonotype was found a few times. The rearrangement uses TRBV3-1 and TRBJ2-2; D is unclear. Germline V gene lookup returns CDR1 LGHDT and CDR2 YNNKEL (reference sequence). The CDR3 sequence is 14 residues long. V lost 5 bases, J lost 4 bases, and 11 bases lay in between. In DNA form, the CDR3 reads TGTGCCAGCAGCTCCGTATTGGGCACCGGGGAGCTGTTTTTT. Its translation is CASSSVLGTGELFF.

This clonotype came up many times. The V call is TRBV15, the J call TRBJ1-5, with D unresolved. V lost 0 bases and J lost 1, with 13 bases in between. CDR1 is LNHNV, CDR2 YYDKDF, per germline (reference sequence). This CDR3 has 17 amino acids. This chain's CDR3 is CATSRDQGGASNQPQHF. CDR3 DNA: TGTGCCACCAGCAGAGATCAAGGAGGAGCGAGCAATCAGCCCCAGCATTTT.

CDR3 in DNA: TGTGCCAGCAGTTTAGACCCGGGACAGGGGAAGTATGGCTACACCTTC. Its translation: CASSLDPGQGKYGYTF. The chain uses TRBV12-3 or TRBV12-4 and TRBJ1-2; 10 bases are shared with TRBD1. J lost 5 bases, V lost 1 base, and 7 bases had no gene match. CDR3 length: 16 amino acids.

The rearrangement joins TRBV6-2 or TRBV6-3 to TRBJ2-1, with TRBD2 matching over 8 bases. V was pared by 4 bases and J by 10 bases, with 15 bases of the junction left unmatched. CDR1 and CDR2 (germline): MNHEY, SVGEGT. The CDR3 is 16 residues long. The CDR3 here is CASSSPGTSRSVEQFF. Here the CDR3 DNA reads TGTGCCAGCAGTTCCCCTGGGACTAGTCGGAGTGTGGAGCAGTTCTTC.

This chain links TRBV5-1 with TRBJ2-6; D possibly corresponds to TRBD1 (6 bases). From germline, CDR1 is SGHRS and CDR2 YFSETQ. Trimming took off 4 bases at V and 0 bases at J, with 14 bases between the two ends. This CDR3 is 17 amino acids long. The CDR3 nucleotides read TGCGCCAGCAGCCCCCAGGGGTTGGTCTCTGGGGCCAACGTCCTGACTTTC. This codes for CASSPQGLVSGANVLTF.

The V gene is TRBV12-3 or TRBV12-4, the J gene TRBJ2-5; TRBD1 is a possible D gene (5 bases). The CDR3 length is 14 residues. Trimming left V 5 bases short and J 2 bases short, with 12 bases between. As DNA, the CDR3 is TGTGCCAGCAGTCCCTGGGCAGGGCAAGAGACCCAGTACTTC. It translates to CASSPWAGQETQYF.

This clonotype was picked up a small number of times. The DNA of the CDR3 is TGTGCCAGCAGCGCCTGGGCTCAGGGGAGTCAAGAGACCCAGTACTTC. It translates to CASSAWAQGSQETQYF. The chain joins TRBV9 to TRBJ2-5; maybe TRBD1 (6 bases). Germline V gives CDR1 SGDLS, CDR2 YYNGEE. V was trimmed by 3 bases and J by 2 bases, leaving 17 bases between them. The CDR3 runs 16 residues.

This clonotype was seen ten or more times. The chain couples TRBV5-1 to TRBJ1-1; a possible D gene is TRBD1 (5 bases). Germline V gene lookup returns CDR1 SGHRS and CDR2 YFSETQ. Between the trimmed V and J ends, which lost 1 base and 3 bases, there was a span of 10 bases. CDR3 length equals 14 residues. CDR3 amino acids: CASSLRLGDTEAFF. DNA for the CDR3: TGCGCCAGCAGCTTGCGGCTAGGGGACACTGAAGCTTTCTTT. Using reference TRBV5-1 and TRBJ1-1 for the parts outside the CDR3, the full variable domain is KAGVTQTPRYLIKTRGQQVTLSCSPISGHRSVSWYQQTPGQGLQFLFEYFSETQRNKGNFPGRFSGRQFSNSRSEMNVSTLELGDSALYLCASSLRLGDTEAFFGQGTRLTVV.